Listed below are T cell receptor beta chains from one sample, sequenced in a study of blood T cell repertoires in COVID-19. Assay used: immunoSEQ multiplex PCR; TCRdb lists only in-frame clones, some missing. Of approximately 290,000 clones listed, approximately 83% were seen once; the top ten hold roughly 4.3%. Sequencing input: PBMCs or T cells enriched from blood (not recorded which). The receptor set was obtained from a woman aged 30 to 39 who had recovered from COVID-19. The CDR3 runs from the conserved cysteine through the conserved F or W.

V gene,J gene,CDR3 protein
TRBV12-3/TRBV12-4,TRBJ2-4,CASSPGGEDIQYF
TRBV11-2,TRBJ2-5,CASSLADLQETQYF
TRBV7-2,TRBJ2-7,CASSPYRDNYEQYF
TRBV7-9,TRBJ2-3,CASSATTGGGTDTQYF
TRBV27,TRBJ1-4,CASSLQGAFEKLFF
TRBV27,TRBJ1-2,CASSRNRQGYDGYTF
TRBV12-3/TRBV12-4,TRBJ1-2,CASSLSRSNSYTF
TRBV29-1,TRBJ1-4,CSVLGRVGEKLFF
TRBV30,TRBJ1-1,CAWSARQNTEAFF
TRBV6-5,TRBJ2-1,CASSHGLDNYNEQFF
TRBV6-5,TRBJ2-7,CASSYTSGGSYEQYF
TRBV5-6,TRBJ1-4,CASSLEQGWANEKLFF
TRBV4-1,TRBJ1-3,CASSQYSSGNTIYF
TRBV5-4,TRBJ2-3,CASRRRGLGDTQYF
TRBV6-1,TRBJ1-5,CASSEDRANQPQHF
TRBV21-1,TRBJ2-5,CASSKGLAGDETQYF
TRBV27,TRBJ1-6,CASLSNFALAASYNSLLHF
TRBV27,TRBJ2-1,CASSGLAGFKEQFF
TRBV7-3,TRBJ1-1,CASSLSPVGTGPNTEAFF
TRBV12-3/TRBV12-4,TRBJ1-2,CASSLGPYYGYTF
TRBV10-3,TRBJ2-7,CAISGRERAEQYF
TRBV4-1,TRBJ2-3,CASSQTNTDTQYF
TRBV11-2,TRBJ2-1,CASRPGPDNSYNEQFF
TRBV28,TRBJ1-5,CASSLANQPQHF
TRBV24-1,TRBJ1-1,CATSERGQGRSGEENTEAFF
TRBV28,TRBJ2-5,CASSLRGLASETQYF
TRBV7-9,TRBJ2-5,CASSLEAGRETQYF
TRBV6-5,TRBJ1-5,CASSPGGGGQPQHF
TRBV16,TRBJ1-5,CASSQFNNQPQHF
TRBV11-3,TRBJ2-1,CASSLERTSYNEQFF
TRBV7-7,TRBJ2-2,CASSPTSGGSGELFF
TRBV19,TRBJ1-6,CASTTQGNYPSPLHF
TRBV2,TRBJ1-6,CASSDWTGLNSPLHF
TRBV27,TRBJ1-1,CASSRGQGPLNTEAFF
TRBV9,TRBJ2-1,CASSVGTVYNEQFF
TRBV18,TRBJ1-4,CASSRDEGGNEKLFF
TRBV18,TRBJ2-7,CASSRRDRFYEQYF
TRBV5-1,TRBJ2-3,CASSTRPYGLAVSTDTQYF
TRBV7-6,TRBJ2-5,CASSSDGTVYERTQETQYF
TRBV11-2,TRBJ1-6,CASSRDRGYNSPLHF
TRBV29-1,TRBJ2-2,CSVPGTGYPGELFF
TRBV7-7,TRBJ1-5,CASSLLESGGSNQPQHF